This T cell receptor beta chain was captured by sequencing in a study of identical twins. Broader study findings: Cord blood beta clonotypes that were abundant carried fewer insertions, and memory repertoires showed no such trend.

Template switching introduced a universal primer site, and the cDNA bore unique molecular identifiers. TCRdb reanalysed the 5' RACE reads using MiXCR and keeps one entry per CDR3 protein. The table shows roughly 260,000 distinct CDR3 sequences, with 6.5% to 9% occurring only once. CDR3 length: 19 residues. Germline assignment: CDR1 MNHEY and CDR2 SMNVEV (reference sequence). Trimming shortened V by 3 bases and J by 3 bases, and 23 bases separated the two germline ends. This clonotype was counted at least ten times. Antigen specificity is unknown. These data are also associated with another study on yellow fever vaccine responses in identical twins.

Sequencing was performed on CD8+ T cells sorted from blood. The chain has TRBV27 and TRBJ2-2; maybe TRBD1 (5 bases). This TCR was sampled from a young woman in good health. The CDR3 sequence: CASSFIPYWGRVDTGELFF. CDR3 nucleotides: TGTGCCAGCAGTTTTATTCCCTATTGGGGCAGGGTGGACACCGGGGAGCTGTTTTTT.